What follows describes a single TCR beta chain. The data stem from a study of T cell responses to AZD1222 COVID-19 vaccine. Libraries were prepared by immunoSEQ multiplex PCR; TCRdb keeps only in-frame clonotypes and omits some of them. The sample shows about 120,000 clones, around 87% of them seen only once. CDR1 and CDR2 (germline): SGHRS, YFSETQ. The V end was cut by 4 bases, the J end by 5 bases, with 18 bases between. CDR3 length: 15 residues. The rearrangement uses TRBV5-1 and TRBJ2-5; tentatively, D is TRBD2 (6 bases). Sequenced material: peripheral blood, taken on day 0 of AZD1222 vaccination. The clonotype comes from an adult in good health. The CDR3 loop is CASSPTEGSGETQYF. The DNA of the CDR3 is TGCGCCAGCAGCCCTACCGAGGGGAGCGGGGAGACCCAGTACTTC. Full variable domain (remainder filled in from reference TRBV5-1 and TRBJ2-5): KAGVTQTPRYLIKTRGQQVTLSCSPISGHRSVSWYQQTPGQGLQFLFEYFSETQRNKGNFPGRFSGRQFSNSRSEMNVSTLELGDSALYLCASSPTEGSGETQYFGPGTRLLVL.